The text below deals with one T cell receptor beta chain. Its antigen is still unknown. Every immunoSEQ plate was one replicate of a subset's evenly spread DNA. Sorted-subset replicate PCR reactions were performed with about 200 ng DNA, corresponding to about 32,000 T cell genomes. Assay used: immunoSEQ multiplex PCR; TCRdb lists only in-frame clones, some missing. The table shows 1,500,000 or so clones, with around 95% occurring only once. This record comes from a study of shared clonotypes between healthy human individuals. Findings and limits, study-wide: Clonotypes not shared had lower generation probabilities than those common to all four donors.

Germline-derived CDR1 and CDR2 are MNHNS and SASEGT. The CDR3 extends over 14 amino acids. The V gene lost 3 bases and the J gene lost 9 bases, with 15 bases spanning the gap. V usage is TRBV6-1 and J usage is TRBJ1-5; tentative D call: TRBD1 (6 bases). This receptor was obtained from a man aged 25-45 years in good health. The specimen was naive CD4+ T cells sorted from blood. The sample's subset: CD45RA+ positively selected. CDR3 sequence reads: CASSDSTGGGPQHF. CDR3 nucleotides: TGTGCCAGCAGTGATTCGACAGGTGGTGGGCCCCAGCATTTT.